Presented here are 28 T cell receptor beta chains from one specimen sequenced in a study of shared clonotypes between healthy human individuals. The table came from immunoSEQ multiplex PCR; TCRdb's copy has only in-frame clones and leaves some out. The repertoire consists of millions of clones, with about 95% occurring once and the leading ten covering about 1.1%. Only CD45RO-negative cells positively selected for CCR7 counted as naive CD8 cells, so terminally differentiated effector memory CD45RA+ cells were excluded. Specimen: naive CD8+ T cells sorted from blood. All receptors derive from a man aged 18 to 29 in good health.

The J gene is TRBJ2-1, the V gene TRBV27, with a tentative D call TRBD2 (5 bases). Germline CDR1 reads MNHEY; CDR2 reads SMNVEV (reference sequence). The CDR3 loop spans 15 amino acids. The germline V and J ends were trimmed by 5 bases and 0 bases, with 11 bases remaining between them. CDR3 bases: TGTGCCAGCAGTATGACTACTCCCTCCTACAATGAGCAGTTCTTC. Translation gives CASSMTTPSYNEQFF.

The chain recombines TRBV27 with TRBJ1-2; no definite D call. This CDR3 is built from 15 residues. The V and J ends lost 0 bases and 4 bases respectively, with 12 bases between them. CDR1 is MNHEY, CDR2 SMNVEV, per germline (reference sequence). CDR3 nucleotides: TGTGCCAGCAGTTTATCAATGGGTTCTGGCTATGGCTACACCTTC. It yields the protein CASSLSMGSGYGYTF.

The CDR3, as DNA: TGTGCCAGTAGCGCCCACCGACGGAGCCCGAACACCGGGGAGCTGTTTTTT. It encodes CASSAHRRSPNTGELFF. This chain uses TRBV19 with TRBJ2-2, with unresolved D. V was trimmed by 6 bases and J by 0 bases, leaving 17 bases between them. The CDR3 is 17 residues long. From germline, CDR1 is LNHDA and CDR2 SQIVND (reference sequence).

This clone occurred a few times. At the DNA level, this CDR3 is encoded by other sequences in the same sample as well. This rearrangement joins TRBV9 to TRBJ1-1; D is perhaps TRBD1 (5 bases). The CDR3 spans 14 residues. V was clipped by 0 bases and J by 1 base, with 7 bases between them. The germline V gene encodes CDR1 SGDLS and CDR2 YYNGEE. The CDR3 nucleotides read TGTGCCAGCAGCGTAGTGGGGGGGAACACTGAAGCTTTCTTT. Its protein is CASSVVGGNTEAFF.

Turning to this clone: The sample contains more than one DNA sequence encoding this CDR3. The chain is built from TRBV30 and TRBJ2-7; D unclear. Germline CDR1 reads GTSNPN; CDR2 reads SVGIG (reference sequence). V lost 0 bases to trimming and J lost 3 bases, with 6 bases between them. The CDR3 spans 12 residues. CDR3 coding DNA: TGTGCCTGGAGTGTACCCAGCTACGAGCAGTACTTC. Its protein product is CAWSVPSYEQYF.

This CDR3 is CASRLEAEDHYEQYF. The CDR3 nucleotides read TGTGCCAGCAGACTAGAAGCGGAGGACCACTACGAGCAGTACTTC. The chain is built from TRBV27 and TRBJ2-7, with a weak D call TRBD2 (5 bases). The CDR3 has 15 amino acids. Germline CDR1 reads MNHEY; CDR2 reads SMNVEV (reference sequence). Between the trimmed V and J ends, which lost 6 bases and 3 bases, there was a span of 18 bases.

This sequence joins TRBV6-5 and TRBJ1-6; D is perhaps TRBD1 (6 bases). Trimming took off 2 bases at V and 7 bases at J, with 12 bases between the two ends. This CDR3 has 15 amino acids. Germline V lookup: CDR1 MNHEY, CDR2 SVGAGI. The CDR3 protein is CASSYGGLGNSPLHF. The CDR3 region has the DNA TGTGCCAGCAGTTACGGGGGGCTGGGAAATTCACCCCTCCACTTT.

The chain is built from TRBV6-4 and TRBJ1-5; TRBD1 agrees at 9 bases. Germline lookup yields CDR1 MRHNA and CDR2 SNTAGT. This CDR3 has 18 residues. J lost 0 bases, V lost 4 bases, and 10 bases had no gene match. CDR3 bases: TGTGCCAGCAGTGCCCTGGACAGGGGATATTATAGCAATCAGCCCCAGCATTTT. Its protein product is CASSALDRGYYSNQPQHF.

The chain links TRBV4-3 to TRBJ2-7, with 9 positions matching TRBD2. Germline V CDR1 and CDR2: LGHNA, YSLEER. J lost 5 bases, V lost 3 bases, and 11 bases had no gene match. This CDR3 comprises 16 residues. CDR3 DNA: TGCGCCAGCAGCCAGACATGGGGCGGGAGGGCCCACGAGCAGTACTTC. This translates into CASSQTWGGRAHEQYF.

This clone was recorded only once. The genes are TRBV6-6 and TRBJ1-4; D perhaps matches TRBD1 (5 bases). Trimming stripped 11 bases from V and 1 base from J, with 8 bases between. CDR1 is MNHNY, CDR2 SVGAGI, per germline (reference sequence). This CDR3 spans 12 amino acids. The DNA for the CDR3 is TGTGCCGGGGGGGGAACTAATGAAAAACTGTTTTTT. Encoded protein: CAGGGTNEKLFF.

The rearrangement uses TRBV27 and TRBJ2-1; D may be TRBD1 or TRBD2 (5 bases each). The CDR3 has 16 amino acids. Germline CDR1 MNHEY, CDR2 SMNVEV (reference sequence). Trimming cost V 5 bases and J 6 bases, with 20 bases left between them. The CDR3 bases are TGTGCCAGCAGTCCTGCCGGGACGCAGCCCCCCAATGAGCAGTTCTTC. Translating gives CASSPAGTQPPNEQFF.

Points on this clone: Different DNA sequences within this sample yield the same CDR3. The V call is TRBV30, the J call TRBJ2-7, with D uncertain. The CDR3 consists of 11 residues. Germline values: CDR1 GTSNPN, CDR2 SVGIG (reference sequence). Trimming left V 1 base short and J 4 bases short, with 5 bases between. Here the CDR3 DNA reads TGTGCCTGGAGTGCAGGTTACGAGCAGTACTTC. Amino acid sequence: CAWSAGYEQYF.

CDR3 nucleotide sequence: TGCAGCGTTGAAGATTTTGCGGGAGTGCAGGAGACCCAGTACTTC. Amino acid sequence: CSVEDFAGVQETQYF. The chain carries TRBV29-1 and TRBJ2-5, with TRBD2 identical over 7 bases. CDR3 size: 15 residues. V was clipped by 0 bases and J by 5 bases; unmatched bases: 9. Germline-derived CDR1 and CDR2 are SQVTM and ANQGSEA.

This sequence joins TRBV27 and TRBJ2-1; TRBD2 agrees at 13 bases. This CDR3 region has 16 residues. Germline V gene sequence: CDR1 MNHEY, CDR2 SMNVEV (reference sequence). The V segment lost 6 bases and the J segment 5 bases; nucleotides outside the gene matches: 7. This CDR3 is CASSFMTSGRNNEQFF. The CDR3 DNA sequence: TGTGCCAGCAGCTTTATGACTAGCGGGAGGAACAATGAGCAGTTCTTC.

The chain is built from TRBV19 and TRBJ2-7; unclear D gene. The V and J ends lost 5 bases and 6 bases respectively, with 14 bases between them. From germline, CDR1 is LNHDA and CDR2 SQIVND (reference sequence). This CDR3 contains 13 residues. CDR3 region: CASSDMADFEQYF. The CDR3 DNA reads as TGTGCCAGTAGTGATATGGCCGACTTCGAGCAGTACTTC.

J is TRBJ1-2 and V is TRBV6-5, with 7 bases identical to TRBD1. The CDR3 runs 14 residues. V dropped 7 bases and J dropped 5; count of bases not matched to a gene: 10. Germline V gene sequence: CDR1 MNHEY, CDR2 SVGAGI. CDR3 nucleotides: TGTGCCAGCATCTCGGGACAGACAATTTATGGCTACACCTTC. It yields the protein CASISGQTIYGYTF.

In nucleotides, the CDR3 is TGTGCCACCAGCAGAGGTTGGAGCGAGGTCGGTCAGCCCCAGCATTTT. Its translation is CATSRGWSEVGQPQHF. This chain joins TRBV15 and TRBJ1-5, with D unclear. V was cut by 1 base and J by 6 bases, with 16 bases left in between. The V gene's germline CDR1 is LNHNV and CDR2 YYDKDF (reference sequence). The CDR3 loop spans 16 amino acids.

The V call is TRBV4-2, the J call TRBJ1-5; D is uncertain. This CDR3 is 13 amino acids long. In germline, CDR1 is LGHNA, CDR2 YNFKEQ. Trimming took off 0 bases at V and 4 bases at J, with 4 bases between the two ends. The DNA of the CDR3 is TGTGCCAGCAGCCAAGAGGTGAATCAGCCCCAGCATTTT. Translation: CASSQEVNQPQHF.

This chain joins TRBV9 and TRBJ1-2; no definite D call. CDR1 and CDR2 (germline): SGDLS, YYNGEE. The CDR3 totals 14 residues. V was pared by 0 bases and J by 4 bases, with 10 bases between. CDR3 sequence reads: CASSVGQFTYGYTF. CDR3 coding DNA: TGTGCCAGCAGCGTAGGGCAGTTTACCTATGGCTACACCTTC.

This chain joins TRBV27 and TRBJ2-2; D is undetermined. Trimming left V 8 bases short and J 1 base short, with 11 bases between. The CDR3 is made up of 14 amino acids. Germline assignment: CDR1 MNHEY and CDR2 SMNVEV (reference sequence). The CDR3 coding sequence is TGTGCCAGCGGTGGGTGGGAGAACACCGGGGAGCTGTTTTTT. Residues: CASGGWENTGELFF.

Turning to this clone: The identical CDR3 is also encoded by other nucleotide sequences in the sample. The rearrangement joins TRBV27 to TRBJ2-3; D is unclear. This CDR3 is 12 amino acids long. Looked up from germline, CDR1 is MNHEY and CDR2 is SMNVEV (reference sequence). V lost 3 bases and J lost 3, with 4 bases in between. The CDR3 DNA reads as TGTGCCAGCAGTTTCTCGACAGATACGCAGTATTTT. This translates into CASSFSTDTQYF.

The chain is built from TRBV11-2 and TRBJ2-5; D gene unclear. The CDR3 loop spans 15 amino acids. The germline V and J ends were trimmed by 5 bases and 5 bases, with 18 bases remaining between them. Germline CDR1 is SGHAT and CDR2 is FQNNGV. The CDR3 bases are TGTGCCAGCAGCCTTACCGGGCCGGACCGGGAGACCCAGTACTTC. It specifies CASSLTGPDRETQYF.

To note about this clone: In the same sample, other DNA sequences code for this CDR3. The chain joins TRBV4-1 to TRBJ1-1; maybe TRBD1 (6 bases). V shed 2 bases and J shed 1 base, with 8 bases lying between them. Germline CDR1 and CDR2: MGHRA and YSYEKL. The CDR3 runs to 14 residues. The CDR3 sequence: CASSQRGGNTEAFF. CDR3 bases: TGCGCCAGCAGCCAAAGGGGGGGGAACACTGAAGCTTTCTTT.

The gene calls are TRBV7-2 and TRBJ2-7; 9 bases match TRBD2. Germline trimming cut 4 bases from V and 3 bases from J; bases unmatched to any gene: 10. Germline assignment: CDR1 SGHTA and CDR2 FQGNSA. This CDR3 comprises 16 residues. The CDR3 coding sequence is TGTGCCAGCAGCTCCCTGATAGCGGGAGATATCTACGAGCAGTACTTC. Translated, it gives CASSSLIAGDIYEQYF.

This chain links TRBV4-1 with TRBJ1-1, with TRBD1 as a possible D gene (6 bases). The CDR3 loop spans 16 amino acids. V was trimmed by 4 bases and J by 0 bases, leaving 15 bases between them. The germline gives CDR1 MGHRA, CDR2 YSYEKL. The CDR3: CASSREQGTVNTEAFF. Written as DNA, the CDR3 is TGCGCCAGCAGCCGAGAACAGGGAACCGTGAACACTGAAGCTTTCTTT.

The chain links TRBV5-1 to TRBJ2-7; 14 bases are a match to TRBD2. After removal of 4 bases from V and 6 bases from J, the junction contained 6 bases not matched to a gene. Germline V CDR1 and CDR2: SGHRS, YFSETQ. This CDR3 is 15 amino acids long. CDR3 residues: CASSTGTSGSSEQYF. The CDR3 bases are TGCGCCAGCAGCACCGGGACTAGCGGGAGTAGCGAGCAGTACTTC.

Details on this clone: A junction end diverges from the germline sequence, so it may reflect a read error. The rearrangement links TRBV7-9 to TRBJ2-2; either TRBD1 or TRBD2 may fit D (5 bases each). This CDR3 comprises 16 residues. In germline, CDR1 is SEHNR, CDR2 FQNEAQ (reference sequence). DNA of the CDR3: TGTACCAGCAGCTTTCGGCAAGGGGCGAAGTCCGGGGAGCTGCTTTTT. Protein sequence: CTSSFRQGAKSGELLF. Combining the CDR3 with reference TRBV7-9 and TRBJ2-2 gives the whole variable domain DTGVSQNPRHKITKRGQNVTFRCDPISEHNRLYWYRQTLGQGPEFLTYFQNEAQLEKSRLLSDRFSAERPKGSFSTLEIQRTEQGDSAMYLCTSSFRQGAKSGELLFGEGSRLTVL.

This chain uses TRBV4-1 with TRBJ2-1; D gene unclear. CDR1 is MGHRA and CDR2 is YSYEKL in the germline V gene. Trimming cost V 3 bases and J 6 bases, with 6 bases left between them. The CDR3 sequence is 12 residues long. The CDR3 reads CASSHVINEQFF. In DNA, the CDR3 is TGCGCCAGCAGCCATGTAATCAATGAGCAGTTCTTC.